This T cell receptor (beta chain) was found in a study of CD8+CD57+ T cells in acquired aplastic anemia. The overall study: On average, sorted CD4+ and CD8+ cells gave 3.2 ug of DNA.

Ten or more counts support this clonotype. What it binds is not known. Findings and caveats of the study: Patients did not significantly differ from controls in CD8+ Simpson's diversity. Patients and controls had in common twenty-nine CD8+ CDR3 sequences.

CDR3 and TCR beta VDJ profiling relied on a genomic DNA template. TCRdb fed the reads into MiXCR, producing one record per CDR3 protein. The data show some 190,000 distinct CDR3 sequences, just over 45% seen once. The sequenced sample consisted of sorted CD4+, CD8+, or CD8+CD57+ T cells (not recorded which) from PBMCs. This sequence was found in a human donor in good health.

The CDR3 loop is CSARGWAEGVQETQYF. Written as DNA, the CDR3 is TGCAGTGCTAGAGGATGGGCGGAGGGCGTCCAAGAGACCCAGTACTTC. The rearrangement uses TRBV20-1 and TRBJ2-5, with D tentatively TRBD2 (6 bases). The CDR3 covers 16 residues. The germline V gene has CDR1 DFQATT and CDR2 SNEGSKA (reference sequence). With 1 base removed from V and 1 base from J, the gap between germline ends came to 16 bases.